These 4 T cell receptor beta chains came from one sample sequenced in a study of sequential checkpoint blockade in melanoma. Treatment in this sample: randomized to nivolumab then ipilimumab (arm A) or the reverse (arm B). Generated by immunoSEQ multiplex PCR, the TCRdb table keeps only in-frame clones and is missing some. The data contain several thousand clones, 57% of them singletons. The sequenced sample was CD8+ T cells sorted from blood (inferred from file names), obtained from a patient given nivolumab and ipilimumab in sequence. The receptors shown here come from a human donor with melanoma.

In its sample, this clone was seen once. J is TRBJ2-2 and V is TRBV6-4; 7 bases fit TRBD1. Germline assignment: CDR1 MRHNA and CDR2 SNTAGT. J gave up 1 base and V 6 bases, and 5 bases lay outside the gene matches. The CDR3 sequence is 15 residues long. Here the CDR3 DNA reads TGTGCCAGCAGCCCAGGGACAGAGAACACCGGGGAGCTGTTTTTT. This translates into CASSPGTENTGELFF.

The chain has TRBV7-3 and TRBJ2-1, with D possibly TRBD1 on 5 matching bases. The V and J ends lost 4 bases and 7 bases respectively, with 11 bases between them. The CDR3 extends over 13 amino acids. Looked up from germline, CDR1 is SGHTA and CDR2 is FQGTGA. CDR3 nucleotides: TGTGCCAGCAGCTCGATCCAGGGTAATGAGCAGTTCTTC. Its protein is CASSSIQGNEQFF.

There are a few counts of this clone. The genes are TRBV28 and TRBJ1-1; 7 nucleotides agree with TRBD1. The CDR3 spans 15 residues. Trimming took 7 bases from V and 0 from J; bases not matched to a gene: 8. From germline, CDR1 is MDHEN and CDR2 SYDVKM. DNA of the CDR3: TGTGCCAGCACCTATTGGGACAGTATGAACACTGAAGCTTTCTTT. Translation: CASTYWDSMNTEAFF.

The CDR3 DNA follows: TGTGCCAGCAGCACTAGCGGGAGCAACCAAGAGACCCAGTACTTC. This codes for CASSTSGSNQETQYF. The rearrangement joins TRBV13 to TRBJ2-5; 11 bases agree with TRBD2. The CDR3 extends over 15 amino acids. Germline V gives CDR1 PRHDT, CDR2 FYEKMQ (reference sequence). The J segment lost 0 bases and the V segment lost 5 bases, leaving 2 bases of the junction unmatched.